This T cell receptor beta chain was documented in a study of CD8 T cells in Susac syndrome. V was shortened by 2 bases and J by 9 bases, with 19 bases between the two germline ends. There are 15 residues in the CDR3. Germline values: CDR1 SGHTA, CDR2 FQGNSA. The RNA input was roughly 0.45 to 1 ug, and it was reverse transcribed with random hexamers. The TCR beta CDR3 was amplified by immunoSEQ multiplex PCR across 54 Vbeta, 13 Jbeta. TCRdb re-called the immunoSEQ multiplex PCR reads through MiXCR, storing one row per CDR3 protein. The sample yields under 250,000 distinct CDR3 sequences, 94% seen once. This clonotype was recorded once. The antigen is undetermined. Sequencing of TCR beta was carried out in blood CD8+ and CD4+ T cells. Negative isolation was applied to CD8+ and CD4+ T cells, and FACS enrichment was applied to TEMRA cells. Broader study findings: The study conceded that its TCR sequencing and HLA analysis involved relatively few individuals.

The sample was CD4+ T cells from PBMCs. This chain uses TRBV7-2 with TRBJ2-5; D call uncertain. The receptor was isolated from a human donor with Susac syndrome. The CDR3 region is CASSLSRQPTAAQYF. CDR3 nucleotide sequence: TGTGCCAGCAGCTTATCCCGCCAACCGACGGCGGCCCAGTACTTC.